This TCR beta chain comes out of a study of OX40 agonist ivuxolimab in advanced cancers. On the study more broadly: Dose-escalation patients were diagnosed with hepatocellular carcinoma, melanoma, renal cell cancer or head and neck cancer. Partial responses were seen in three patients, one with hepatocellular carcinoma and two with cutaneous melanoma.

On this clone itself: Antigen unknown.

Blood got drawn at baseline, again on cycle 4 day 1, and then on cycle 7 day 1. Study-level points and caveats: Expanded clones were, on average, more numerous in CD8+ T cells than in CD4+.

Libraries were prepared by immunoSEQ multiplex PCR; TCRdb keeps only in-frame clonotypes and omits some of them. The table includes approximately 79,000 clones, about 90% detected once. This material consisted of CD4+ or CD8+ T cells sorted from blood, taken in a trial of the OX40 agonist ivuxolimab. The TCR comes from an adult with an advanced solid tumor such as melanoma, head and neck, liver or kidney cancer.

The CDR3 protein is CASSYGGGLNYGYTF. CDR3 nucleotides: TGTGCCAGCAGTTACGGCGGGGGACTTAACTATGGCTACACCTTC. The gene calls are TRBV6-5 and TRBJ1-2; D may be TRBD1 (5 bases). The CDR3 is made up of 15 amino acids. CDR1 and CDR2 from the germline V gene are MNHEY and SVGAGI. V was clipped by 2 bases and J by 1 base, with 11 bases between them.